These 23 T cell receptor beta chains originate from one sample sequenced in a study of T cell changes during pregnancy in multiple sclerosis. TCRdb's table, derived via immunoSEQ multiplex PCR, lists solely in-frame clones and lacks some. This sample yields some 60,000 clones, of which around nine tenths are seen a single time; about 5.7% belongs to the top ten. The sequenced sample was peripheral blood from another person, used as feeder cells. The receptors here all came from a human donor whose cells served as feeder cells for cultures in a pregnancy study.

CDR3 sequence (DNA): TGTGCCAGCAGCTCGACTAGCGGGGTGGATACGCAGTATTTT. Encoded protein: CASSSTSGVDTQYF. The chain employs TRBV11-2 and TRBJ2-3, with 11 bases identical to TRBD2. The length of the CDR3 is 14 residues. In germline, CDR1 is SGHAT, CDR2 FQNNGV. V gave up 4 bases and J gave up 6 bases; unmatched junction bases: 3.

This clone has just a few counts. The J gene is TRBJ2-7, the V gene TRBV11-2; TRBD2 might be the D (5 bases). Germline CDR1 reads SGHAT; CDR2 reads FQNNGV. V was pared by 4 bases and J by 0 bases, with 16 bases between. CDR3 length: 16 residues. CDR3 nucleotides: TGTGCCAGCAGCTCGCTACTAGGACCGCGCTCCTACGAGCAGTACTTC. It codes for CASSSLLGPRSYEQYF.

J is TRBJ2-3 and V is TRBV18, with D unresolved. Trimming pared 3 bases from V and 2 bases from J, leaving 9 bases between. Germline V gene data show CDR1 as KGHSH and CDR2 as LQKENI. This CDR3 has 14 residues. The chain's CDR3 is CASSPAENTDTQYF. CDR3 nucleotides: TGTGCCAGCTCACCGGCAGAAAACACAGATACGCAGTATTTT.

CDR3: CASSPQPGQSSYGYTF. In DNA, the CDR3 is TGTGCCAGCTCACCACAACCGGGACAGTCCTCCTATGGCTACACCTTC. V gene TRBV18 combines with J gene TRBJ1-2, with 7 nucleotides matching TRBD1. This CDR3 has 16 residues. The J segment lost 4 bases and the V segment lost 1 base, leaving 9 bases of the junction unmatched. The germline CDR1 and CDR2 sequences are KGHSH and LQKENI.

This sequence joins TRBV30 and TRBJ1-1; tentative D call: TRBD1 (5 bases). V lost 1 base to trimming and J lost 11 bases, with 17 bases between them. Germline CDR1 is GTSNPN and CDR2 is SVGIG (reference sequence). The CDR3 loop spans 13 amino acids. CDR3 in amino acids: CAWSATGLRGAFF. The CDR3 region has the DNA TGTGCCTGGAGTGCTACAGGTTTGAGAGGGGCTTTCTTT. The full variable domain, its missing parts supplied by reference TRBV30 and TRBJ1-1, is SQTIHQWPATLVQPVGSPLSLECTVEGTSNPNLYWYRQAAGRGLQLLFYSVGIGQISSEVPQNLSASRPQDRQFILSSKKLLLSDSGFYLCAWSATGLRGAFFGQGTRLTVV.

This chain connects TRBV29-1 to TRBJ2-2; tentative D call: TRBD2 (5 bases). Trimming pared 0 bases from V and 4 bases from J, leaving 15 bases between. The CDR3 consists of 16 residues. Germline assignment: CDR1 SQVTM and CDR2 ANQGSEA. The CDR3 nucleotides read TGCAGCGTTGAAGATTGGGAACTAGGAGGCACCGGGGAGCTGTTTTTT. Translated: CSVEDWELGGTGELFF.

This chain connects TRBV7-3 to TRBJ2-1, with 8 positions matching TRBD1. Germline CDR1 SGHTA, CDR2 FQGTGA. CDR3 length: 15 residues. The trim removed 5 bases at V and 2 bases at J, leaving 5 bases unmatched. In DNA form, the CDR3 reads TGTGCCAGCAGCCCAAGGGGACAGGCCTACAATGAGCAGTTCTTC. Translation gives CASSPRGQAYNEQFF.

This clone was observed a single time. This chain uses TRBV21-1 with TRBJ1-2; the table names TRBD1, a call not compared with the DNA. TRBV21-1 counts as a pseudogene. This CDR3 contains 16 residues. The CDR3 here is CAGSPPADSTNYGYTF. The CDR3 DNA reads TGTGCCGGCAGCCCCCCCGCCGACAGCACTAACTATGGCTACACCTTC.

The gene calls are TRBV7-2 and TRBJ2-1, with D possibly called TRBD1 or TRBD2 (5 bases each). V lost 4 bases and J 4 bases, leaving 11 bases between the germline ends. The CDR3 length is 14 residues. The V gene's germline CDR1 is SGHTA and CDR2 FQGNSA. The CDR3 region has the DNA TGTGCCAGCAGCTCGGGGCTCGAATACAATGAGCAGTTCTTC. Its translation is CASSSGLEYNEQFF.

The chain employs TRBV6-5 and TRBJ1-4, with D hard to call. CDR3 size: 14 residues. The V end was cut by 8 bases, the J end by 5 bases, with 15 bases between. CDR1 is MNHEY, CDR2 SVGAGI, per germline. For the CDR3, the DNA is TGTGCCAGCCAGGTCGGCGGGATAAATGAAAAACTGTTTTTT. It is translated as CASQVGGINEKLFF.

The chain combines TRBV7-2 with TRBJ2-1; TRBD2 aligns across 10 bases. With 2 bases clipped from V and 9 bases from J, the junction kept 7 bases outside the gene matches. Germline CDR1 SGHTA, CDR2 FQGNSA. This CDR3 region has 15 residues. The CDR3 DNA reads as TGTGCCAGCAGCTTATACCTAGCGGGAGCGGGTGAGCAGTTCTTC. Translated: CASSLYLAGAGEQFF.

The rearrangement links TRBV9 to TRBJ1-4; TRBD1 matches 8 bases. CDR3 size: 14 residues. V lost 3 bases to trimming and J lost 8 bases; unmatched junction nucleotides: 6. Germline CDR1 is SGDLS and CDR2 is YYNGEE. The CDR3 reads CASSGTGGWEKLFF. The CDR3 nucleotides are TGTGCCAGCAGCGGTACAGGGGGGTGGGAAAAACTGTTTTTT.

The chain is built from TRBV5-5 and TRBJ2-5; 9 bases agree with TRBD1. The germline CDR1 and CDR2 sequences are SGHKS and YYEKEE (reference sequence). Trimming at V came to 3 bases and at J to 2 bases, leaving 2 bases not matched to a gene. This CDR3 contains 14 residues. The CDR3 sequence is CASSSTGGQETQYF. As DNA, the CDR3 is TGTGCCAGCAGCTCGACAGGGGGTCAAGAGACCCAGTACTTC.

The J gene is TRBJ2-7, the V gene TRBV25-1; perhaps TRBD2 as D (6 bases). The germline V and J ends were trimmed by 6 bases and 3 bases, with 18 bases remaining between them. Per the germline V gene, CDR1 is MGHDK and CDR2 is SYGVNS. The CDR3 has 15 residues. The CDR3 DNA reads as TGTGCCAGCAGCGCCTTGTGGGGGGTTTACTACGAGCAGTACTTC. The encoded protein is CASSALWGVYYEQYF.

This clone was found a few times. The chain combines TRBV4-1 with TRBJ1-2; a possible D gene is TRBD1 (5 bases). The CDR3 spans 13 residues. The germline V and J ends were trimmed by 0 bases and 3 bases, with 5 bases remaining between them. The germline V gene encodes CDR1 MGHRA and CDR2 YSYEKL. CDR3 in amino acids: CASSQDRDYGYTF. The DNA for the CDR3 is TGCGCCAGCAGCCAAGACAGGGACTATGGCTACACCTTC.

The gene calls are TRBV5-1 and TRBJ1-1; D gene unclear. The CDR3 runs 14 residues. Germline CDR1 reads SGHRS; CDR2 reads YFSETQ. V lost 0 bases and J lost 3, with 9 bases in between. In nucleotides, the CDR3 is TGCGCCAGCAGCTTGGCCCCCGACTACACTGAAGCTTTCTTT. Translating gives CASSLAPDYTEAFF.

This clone came up a few times. V is TRBV5-1 and J is TRBJ2-7; TRBD1 agrees at 10 bases. The V gene end was trimmed by 4 bases and the J gene end by 2 bases; junction bases not matched to a gene: 0. The CDR3 is made up of 13 amino acids. CDR1 and CDR2 from the germline V gene are SGHRS and YFSETQ. This chain's CDR3 is CASSDRGPYEQYF. In DNA form, the CDR3 reads TGCGCCAGCAGCGACAGGGGGCCCTACGAGCAGTACTTC.

This clone was seen a handful of times. The rearrangement links TRBV28 to TRBJ2-7; 9 nucleotides line up with TRBD1. The CDR3 has 15 amino acids. The germline gives CDR1 MDHEN, CDR2 SYDVKM. V lost 7 bases, J lost 3 bases, and 10 bases stayed unmatched. The CDR3 sequence: CASTTLTGGVYEQYF. As DNA, the CDR3 is TGTGCCAGCACTACTTTGACAGGGGGGGTCTACGAGCAGTACTTC.

Notes on this clone: Other DNA sequences of this sample code for an identical CDR3. The gene calls are TRBV5-1 and TRBJ1-2; TRBD1 is a possible D gene (6 bases). The CDR3 contains 14 residues. CDR1 is SGHRS, CDR2 YFSETQ, per germline. Trimming cost V 2 bases and J 2 bases, with 10 bases left between them. CDR3 protein: CASSFGGTNYGYTF. The CDR3 coding sequence is TGCGCCAGCAGCTTTGGGGGCACCAACTATGGCTACACCTTC. Drawing the rest from reference TRBV5-1 and TRBJ1-2, the complete variable domain is KAGVTQTPRYLIKTRGQQVTLSCSPISGHRSVSWYQQTPGQGLQFLFEYFSETQRNKGNFPGRFSGRQFSNSRSEMNVSTLELGDSALYLCASSFGGTNYGYTFGSGTRLTVV.

V usage is TRBV7-3 and J usage is TRBJ2-2; TRBD2 matches 7 bases. CDR1 and CDR2 from the germline V gene are SGHTA and FQGTGA. CDR3 length equals 15 residues. Germline trimming cut 3 bases from V and 2 bases from J; bases unmatched to any gene: 3. This CDR3 reads CASSLGGSNTGELFF. CDR3 sequence (DNA): TGTGCCAGCAGCTTGGGCGGGAGTAACACCGGGGAGCTGTTTTTT. The variable domain in full, completed from reference TRBV7-3 and TRBJ2-2, reads GAGVSQTPSNKVTEKGKYVELRCDPISGHTALYWYRQSLGQGPEFLIYFQGTGAADDSGLPNDRFFAVRPEGSVSTLKIQRTERGDSAVYLCASSLGGSNTGELFFGEGSRLTVL.

This clone was seen only a few times. Here the CDR3 reads CASANYPGAASPLHF. In nucleotides, the CDR3 is TGTGCCAGCGCAAACTATCCGGGCGCAGCGTCACCCCTCCACTTT. This rearrangement joins TRBV2 to TRBJ1-6; D remains ambiguous. Trimming took 8 bases from V and 10 from J, leaving 21 bases between them. This CDR3 is 15 amino acids long. Germline V gene sequence: CDR1 SNHLY, CDR2 FYNNEI. The complete variable domain, with remaining parts taken from reference TRBV2 and TRBJ1-6, reads EPEVTQTPSHQVTQMGQEVILRCVPISNHLYFYWYRQILGQKVEFLVSFYNNEISEKSEIFDDQFSVERPDGSNFTLKIRSTKLEDSAMYFCASANYPGAASPLHFGNGTRLTVT.

Written as DNA, the CDR3 is TGTGCCACCACGGGGGCAACAGATACGCAGTATTTT. Its translation: CATTGATDTQYF. This rearrangement joins TRBV15 to TRBJ2-3, with D perhaps being TRBD1 or TRBD2 (6 bases each). Per the germline V gene, CDR1 is LNHNV and CDR2 is YYDKDF (reference sequence). The CDR3 consists of 12 residues. The germline V and J ends were trimmed by 7 bases and 3 bases, with 8 bases remaining between them.

The chain recombines TRBV27 with TRBJ1-1, with D perhaps TRBD1 (5 bases). The germline V gene has CDR1 MNHEY and CDR2 SMNVEV (reference sequence). The CDR3 loop spans 15 amino acids. V lost 4 bases and J 1 base, leaving 13 bases between the germline ends. The CDR3 DNA reads TGTGCCAGCAGTTGGGCCCTGACAGCGAACACTGAAGCTTTCTTT. Protein: CASSWALTANTEAFF.